The table lists the clone carrying this T cell receptor beta chain with a few counts. Its antigen is undetermined. The data originate from a study of post-analysis software for immune sequencing data. The study's findings and limits: Strong co-clustering by F measure linked samples that shared a preparation batch. With TRBV5-6, TRBV5-1 and TRBV20-1 included, 4 to 6 TRBV segments were more frequent in patients than in controls.

There are 13 residues in the CDR3. V lost 2 bases, J lost 5 bases, and 1 base stayed unmatched. CDR1 is SGHNT, CDR2 YYREEE, per germline (reference sequence). TCR beta cDNA libraries included unique molecular identifiers. TCRdb re-called the PCR reads with MiXCR, one entry per CDR3 protein. Of hundreds of thousands of distinct CDR3 sequences in the sample, about 50% were seen once. The clonotype was recovered from a girl aged 10 to 17 with multiple sclerosis. The V and J genes are TRBV5-4 and TRBJ2-1, with 7 bases fitting TRBD2. Specimen: blood. CDR3 in amino acids: CASSFLADNEQFF. The CDR3 DNA follows: TGTGCCAGCAGCTTCCTAGCGGACAATGAGCAGTTCTTC.